These 9 T cell receptor beta chains came from one sample sequenced in a study of blood T cell repertoires in COVID-19. The protocol was immunoSEQ multiplex PCR, while the TCRdb copy is restricted to in-frame clones and leaves out a portion. Of tens of thousands of clones listed, more than 65% are singletons. The sample taken for sequencing was peripheral blood. Receptors originate from a man older than 75 with acute or convalescent COVID-19.

This clone showed up just a few times. Written as DNA, the CDR3 is TGTGCCAGCAGCTTTTTAACAGGCGAGCAGTTCTTC. It specifies CASSFLTGEQFF. The chain recombines TRBV5-5 with TRBJ2-1; TRBD1 might be the D (5 bases). The CDR3 covers 12 residues. Trimming removed 2 bases at V and 10 bases at J, with 10 bases between. Germline CDR1 and CDR2: SGHKS and YYEKEE (reference sequence).

This sequence joins TRBV5-1 and TRBJ2-1, with unresolved D. The CDR3 runs 13 residues. Germline lookup yields CDR1 SGHRS and CDR2 YFSETQ. The germline V and J ends were trimmed by 7 bases and 6 bases, with 14 bases remaining between them. The CDR3 sequence: CASAFEYLNEQFF. The CDR3 DNA sequence: TGCGCCAGCGCCTTTGAGTACCTCAATGAGCAGTTCTTC.

The gene calls are TRBV14 and TRBJ2-2, with D possibly matching TRBD2 (6 bases). There are 14 residues in the CDR3. The V and J ends lost 4 bases and 7 bases respectively, with 13 bases between them. Looked up from germline, CDR1 is SGHDN and CDR2 is FVKESK. As DNA, the CDR3 is TGTGCCAGCAGCCGCCTTCAGGGAGGCGGGGAGCTGTTTTTT. This translates into CASSRLQGGGELFF.

The chain uses TRBV27 and TRBJ1-1; 8 bases are shared with TRBD1. J lost 1 base, V lost 5 bases, and 3 bases had no gene match. This CDR3 spans 14 amino acids. Germline assignment: CDR1 MNHEY and CDR2 SMNVEV (reference sequence). Here the CDR3 DNA reads TGTGCCAGCAGTCGGCAGGGGGCGAACACTGAAGCTTTCTTT. It codes for CASSRQGANTEAFF.

The rearrangement uses TRBV7-3 and TRBJ1-1; 8 bases line up with TRBD1. J lost 0 bases, V lost 4 bases, and 4 bases had no gene match. Germline V gene data show CDR1 as SGHTA and CDR2 as FQGTGA. CDR3 length: 15 residues. This CDR3 is CASSWGTGMNTEAFF. The CDR3 DNA reads as TGTGCCAGCAGCTGGGGGACAGGCATGAACACTGAAGCTTTCTTT.

The chain links TRBV7-2 to TRBJ1-3, with 7 positions matching TRBD1. This CDR3 comprises 16 residues. The germline CDR1 and CDR2 sequences are SGHTA and FQGNSA. V shed 5 bases and J 0 bases; nucleotides not matched to a gene: 7. CDR3: CASSPDRSYSGNTIYF. The CDR3 nucleotides are TGTGCCAGCAGCCCGGACAGGTCGTACTCTGGAAACACCATATATTTT.

V and J are TRBV10-3 and TRBJ2-1; 9 nucleotides match TRBD1. CDR3 length: 13 residues. The trim removed 7 bases at V and 9 bases at J, leaving 7 bases unmatched. The germline V gene has CDR1 ENHRY and CDR2 SYGVKD. This chain's CDR3 is CAINGQGQGEQFF. The CDR3 DNA reads TGTGCCATCAATGGACAGGGGCAGGGTGAGCAGTTCTTC.

The V and J genes are TRBV20-1 and TRBJ2-1; a weak D match, TRBD2 (5 bases). In germline, CDR1 is DFQATT, CDR2 SNEGSKA (reference sequence). V was clipped by 3 bases and J by 0 bases, with 12 bases between them. The CDR3 runs to 15 residues. The CDR3 spells CSASSDSSSYNEQFF. CDR3 nucleotide sequence: TGCAGTGCTAGTTCGGACTCGAGCTCCTACAATGAGCAGTTCTTC.

The V and J genes are TRBV5-1 and TRBJ2-1, with a tentative D call TRBD1 (5 bases). V dropped 5 bases and J dropped 9 bases, with 18 bases sitting between them. The CDR3 extends over 14 amino acids. Germline CDR1 SGHRS, CDR2 YFSETQ. In nucleotides, the CDR3 is TGCGCCAGCAGAGGGGTCCCAAGTCTACGTGAGCAGTTCTTC. Its translation is CASRGVPSLREQFF.